The present T cell receptor beta chain was sequenced within a study of blood T cell repertoires in COVID-19. For the study at large: Sources were T cells, B-cell-depleted T cells, or PBMCs; the material itself was cDNA or gDNA.

The authors' processing: How many nucleated cells were present was estimated from reference gene primer amplification. The repertoire was sequenced with immunoSEQ multiplex PCR; TCRdb's copy has only in-frame clones and lacks some. Clone size and the V and J calls come from that table; the DNA yielded D and trimming. The sample includes around 200,000 clones, roughly nine tenths seen only once; the top ten take 1.1%. Sequencing was done on a sample of peripheral blood. The clonotype was recovered from a man aged 25-40 years with acute or convalescent COVID-19.

The CDR3 sequence is CASSSRQGLHEQYF. The CDR3 region has the DNA TGTGCCAGCAGCTCGCGACAGGGGCTCCACGAGCAGTACTTC. V and J are TRBV5-8 and TRBJ2-7, with 8 bases lining up with TRBD1. V lost 3 bases to trimming and J lost 5 bases; unmatched junction nucleotides: 7. Germline loops: CDR1 SGHTS, CDR2 YDEGEE. This CDR3 is built from 14 residues.